A single sample gave rise to the 21 T cell receptor beta chains below, sequenced in a study of T cell therapy after organ transplantation. Antigens for these TCRs are unknown. Using immunoSEQ multiplex PCR, the repertoire was profiled, and TCRdb retains in-frame clones only, with some absent. The sample holds tens of thousands of clones, roughly 84% seen once. Specified time point: 20-29 weeks after completion of therapy. This specimen was CD8+ T cells from blood, taken after autologous CMV-specific T cell therapy. The receptors were sampled from a human patient who had received a solid organ transplant and had CMV disease. The T cells may come from the graft donor.

The chain joins TRBV19 to TRBJ2-7; weak D call: TRBD1 (6 bases). Germline V gene data show CDR1 as LNHDA and CDR2 as SQIVND (reference sequence). V lost 7 bases and J lost 5, with 21 bases in between. This CDR3 is built from 15 residues. The CDR3 is CASKAMGANNDEQYF. CDR3 coding DNA: TGTGCCAGTAAGGCGATGGGGGCTAATAACGACGAGCAGTACTTC.

This clone was counted only a few times. Different DNA sequences within this sample yield the same CDR3. The chain recombines TRBV6-5 with TRBJ2-7; D perhaps matches TRBD2 (6 bases). This CDR3 contains 14 residues. Trimming pared 2 bases from V and 4 bases from J, leaving 12 bases between. Per germline, CDR1 MNHEY and CDR2 SVGAGI. CDR3 nucleotide sequence: TGTGCCAGCAGTTACGGGGGAGGTGGGTACGAGCAGTACTTC. Its protein is CASSYGGGGYEQYF.

The J gene is TRBJ2-4, the V gene TRBV4-3; 9 bases line up with TRBD1. The CDR3 is 16 amino acids. V shed 4 bases and J 1 base; nucleotides not matched to a gene: 5. Germline V gives CDR1 LGHNA, CDR2 YSLEER. The CDR3 here is CASSPGTGKAKNIQYF. The CDR3 coding sequence is TGCGCCAGCAGCCCCGGGACAGGGAAGGCCAAAAACATTCAGTACTTC.

The chain has TRBV7-9 and TRBJ1-2, with TRBD1 matching 11 bases. Germline V lookup: CDR1 SEHNR, CDR2 FQNEAQ (reference sequence). This CDR3 has 18 residues. V lost 0 bases and J lost 2; bases outside the gene matches: 8. CDR3 DNA sequence: TGTGCCAGCAGCTTAGCGATGGACAGGGGGCCATTAAACTATGGCTACACCTTC. This gives the protein CASSLAMDRGPLNYGYTF.

CDR3 DNA sequence: TGTGCCAGCAGCCGGGGGGGCGATACGCAGTATTTT. Its translation: CASSRGGDTQYF. The chain is built from TRBV7-6 and TRBJ2-3; TRBD2 matches 8 bases. J lost 6 bases, V lost 5 bases, and 1 base had no gene match. CDR3 length: 12 amino acids. Germline V lookup: CDR1 SGHVS, CDR2 FNYEAQ.

V and J are TRBV23-1 and TRBJ1-5; 7 bases fit TRBD1. TRBV23-1 is sorted into the ORF group, with uncertain function. The ends lost 4 bases at V and 1 base at J; junction bases unmatched: 7. This CDR3 is built from 16 residues. The CDR3 here is CASSPYRGRSNQPQHF. DNA for the CDR3: TGCGCCAGCAGTCCCTACAGGGGTAGGAGCAATCAGCCCCAGCATTTT.

The CDR3 nucleotides are TGTGCCAGCAGCTTCCTTAGGGGGGTCGGAAGCACTGAAGCTTTCTTT. Protein product: CASSFLRGVGSTEAFF. V gene TRBV9 combines with J gene TRBJ1-1; perhaps TRBD1 as D (6 bases). The CDR3 runs 16 residues. Trimming pared 4 bases from V and 4 bases from J, leaving 20 bases between. Germline assignment: CDR1 SGDLS and CDR2 YYNGEE.

The genes are TRBV4-3 and TRBJ2-5, with 7 bases aligning to TRBD2. V shed 0 bases, J shed 4 bases, and the junction held 8 bases outside the gene matches. The germline CDR1 and CDR2 sequences are LGHNA and YSLEER. This CDR3 region has 16 residues. CDR3 sequence: CASSQDEESGTETQYF. The CDR3 DNA is TGCGCCAGCAGCCAAGATGAGGAAAGCGGGACAGAGACCCAGTACTTC.

The chain couples TRBV11-2 to TRBJ1-1, with no clear D. Deletions cut 6 bases from V and 0 bases from J, with 8 bases between. CDR3 length: 13 amino acids. Germline lookup yields CDR1 SGHAT and CDR2 FQNNGV. The CDR3 DNA is TGTGCCAGCAGTTTGATGGTGAACACTGAAGCTTTCTTT. Amino acids: CASSLMVNTEAFF.

The chain employs TRBV4-1 and TRBJ1-1; D gene ambiguous. This CDR3 comprises 15 residues. Germline V gene sequence: CDR1 MGHRA, CDR2 YSYEKL. Trimming removed 0 bases at V and 1 base at J, with 9 bases between. The CDR3 sequence is CASSQEDPKNTEAFF. As DNA, the CDR3 is TGCGCCAGCAGCCAAGAGGATCCGAAGAACACTGAAGCTTTCTTT.

This CDR3 reads CASSQDIRENYYEQYF. Written as DNA, the CDR3 is TGCGCCAGCAGCCAAGATATAAGGGAGAACTACTACGAGCAGTACTTC. The chain employs TRBV4-1 and TRBJ2-7; D possibly corresponds to TRBD2 (5 bases). The CDR3 is 16 amino acids. Germline CDR1 and CDR2: MGHRA and YSYEKL. V shed 0 bases and J shed 3 bases, with 15 bases lying between them.

This clone has a single count. This sequence joins TRBV7-9 and TRBJ1-1; 8 nucleotides agree with TRBD1. V shed 1 base and J 5 bases; nucleotides not matched to a gene: 0. The length of the CDR3 is 13 residues. Per the germline V gene, CDR1 is SEHNR and CDR2 is FQNEAQ (reference sequence). CDR3 residues: CASSLDRGTEAFF. The CDR3 region has the DNA TGTGCCAGCAGCTTAGACAGGGGGACTGAAGCTTTCTTT.

CDR3 nucleotide sequence: TGCGCCAGCAGCTTGGATCTAGCGCCCCCCCCGAATGAGCAGTTCTTC. This codes for CASSLDLAPPPNEQFF. The chain uses TRBV5-1 and TRBJ2-1, with a tentative D call TRBD2 (6 bases). Deletions cut 0 bases from V and 7 bases from J, with 17 bases between. CDR3 length: 16 amino acids. The germline gives CDR1 SGHRS, CDR2 YFSETQ.

The V call is TRBV12-5, the J call TRBJ2-7; 7 bases line up with TRBD1. The CDR3 runs to 15 residues. J gave up 2 bases and V 6 bases, and 10 bases lay outside the gene matches. Per germline, CDR1 LGHNT and CDR2 FRNRAP. CDR3 sequence: CASGPERTGPYEQYF. The CDR3 nucleotides are TGTGCTAGTGGCCCCGAAAGGACAGGACCCTACGAGCAGTACTTC.

The V gene is TRBV30, the J gene TRBJ1-6; 10 bases match TRBD1. The V and J ends lost 2 bases and 8 bases, in that order; junction bases with no gene match: 6. Germline CDR1 is GTSNPN and CDR2 is SVGIG (reference sequence). The length of the CDR3 is 15 residues. The CDR3 DNA reads as TGTGCCTGGAGTCCCCGGACAGGGGGGGATTCACCCCTCCACTTT. Its translation: CAWSPRTGGDSPLHF.

The chain recombines TRBV9 with TRBJ1-1, with a tentative D call TRBD1 (6 bases). The V and J ends lost 3 bases and 0 bases respectively, with 12 bases between them. This CDR3 has 15 residues. CDR1 and CDR2 (germline): SGDLS, YYNGEE. The CDR3 is CASSEWGRMNTEAFF. CDR3 coding DNA: TGTGCCAGCAGCGAATGGGGGCGCATGAACACTGAAGCTTTCTTT.

This rearrangement joins TRBV28 to TRBJ2-1, with D uncertain. V lost 3 bases to trimming and J lost 6 bases, with 6 bases between them. The CDR3 has 12 amino acids. Germline loops: CDR1 MDHEN, CDR2 SYDVKM. CDR3 DNA: TGTGCCAGCAGTTTGGGTCCCAATGAGCAGTTCTTC. Protein product: CASSLGPNEQFF.

The V and J genes are TRBV6-5 and TRBJ2-7, with D perhaps TRBD1 (5 bases). V was clipped by 4 bases and J by 7 bases, with 11 bases between them. Germline V lookup: CDR1 MNHEY, CDR2 SVGAGI. CDR3 length: 12 amino acids. The CDR3 DNA reads as TGTGCCAGCAGTTCCCTAGACAGAGAGCAGTACTTC. It translates to CASSSLDREQYF.

By sample fraction, this clone is medium-sized (0.01 to 0.1%). V and J are TRBV19 and TRBJ2-1, with D perhaps TRBD2 (6 bases). The germline V gene encodes CDR1 LNHDA and CDR2 SQIVND (reference sequence). V lost 5 bases to trimming and J lost 4 bases, with 15 bases between them. The CDR3 totals 15 residues. CDR3 residues: CASSYVTGAYNEQFF. The CDR3 DNA is TGTGCCAGTAGTTACGTGACGGGAGCATACAATGAGCAGTTCTTC.

The chain uses TRBV5-6 and TRBJ2-1, with 7 bases that match TRBD2. The trim removed 3 bases at V and 6 bases at J, leaving 9 bases unmatched. The germline gives CDR1 SGHDT, CDR2 YYEEEE. This CDR3 spans 15 amino acids. CDR3 sequence reads: CASSSLGGRGNEQFF. The DNA for the CDR3 is TGTGCCAGCAGCTCCCTCGGCGGGAGAGGCAATGAGCAGTTCTTC.

The J gene is TRBJ1-1, the V gene TRBV27, with D maybe TRBD1 (6 bases). This CDR3 comprises 14 residues. Between the trimmed V and J ends, which lost 1 base and 2 bases, there was a span of 8 bases. Germline lookup yields CDR1 MNHEY and CDR2 SMNVEV (reference sequence). The CDR3 sequence is CASSLLGGNTEAFF. The CDR3 DNA sequence: TGTGCCAGCAGTTTATTAGGGGGAAACACTGAAGCTTTCTTT.